One and the same sample provided the 10 T cell receptor beta chains below, sequenced in a study of T cell responses to AZD1222 COVID-19 vaccine. Measured with immunoSEQ multiplex PCR; TCRdb has only the in-frame clones, and not every one. In the table there are about 76,000 clones, about 88% of which are singletons. The sequencing here drew on peripheral blood, taken on day 0 of AZD1222 vaccination. All receptors derive from an adult in good health.

The V and J genes are TRBV3-1 (or the pseudogene TRBV3-2) and TRBJ1-1, with unresolved D. Germline CDR1 reads LGHDT; CDR2 reads YNNKEL (reference sequence). This CDR3 region has 16 residues. V was pared by 4 bases and J by 1 base, with 16 bases between. CDR3 sequence (DNA): TGTGCCAGCAGCCCAACCGCCCCTTTGGCGAACACTGAAGCTTTCTTT. Amino acids: CASSPTAPLANTEAFF.

The chain combines TRBV19 with TRBJ1-2, with D perhaps TRBD1 (5 bases). The CDR3 is 13 amino acids. Germline V CDR1 and CDR2: LNHDA, SQIVND (reference sequence). Trimming pared 5 bases from V and 7 bases from J, leaving 14 bases between. The CDR3 nucleotides are TGTGCCAGTAGTGAAAGGGGAATGGGTGGCTACACCTTC. The encoded protein is CASSERGMGGYTF.

The rearrangement uses TRBV6-6 and TRBJ1-5, with 7 bases aligning to TRBD1. The V gene's germline CDR1 is MNHNY and CDR2 SVGAGI (reference sequence). This CDR3 spans 12 amino acids. Trimming cost V 8 bases and J 4 bases; bases outside gene matches: 2. CDR3 region: CASGTANQPQHF. The CDR3 coding sequence is TGTGCCAGCGGGACAGCAAATCAGCCCCAGCATTTT.

The CDR3 DNA is TGTGCCAGTAGTCAGGGGGCGGACAATTCACCCCTCCACTTT. Encoded protein: CASSQGADNSPLHF. This chain links TRBV19 with TRBJ1-6; 8 nucleotides align to TRBD1. CDR3 size: 14 residues. Germline V gives CDR1 LNHDA, CDR2 SQIVND (reference sequence). V shed 5 bases and J 7 bases; nucleotides not matched to a gene: 4.

This clone was detected only once. J is TRBJ1-1 and V is TRBV3-1 (or the pseudogene TRBV3-2), with TRBD1 matching 7 bases. V was clipped by 3 bases and J by 6 bases; unmatched bases: 7. The CDR3 consists of 14 residues. Germline V lookup: CDR1 LGHDT, CDR2 YNNKEL (reference sequence). The CDR3 region has the DNA TGTGCCAGCAGCCATAAGGGGGCTGGGGCTGAAGCTTTCTTT. It translates to CASSHKGAGAEAFF.

The rearrangement links TRBV27 to TRBJ1-6; D may be TRBD1 (5 bases). This CDR3 comprises 15 residues. Looked up from germline, CDR1 is MNHEY and CDR2 is SMNVEV (reference sequence). Trimming cost V 6 bases and J 0 bases, with 9 bases left between them. CDR3 sequence: CASRPDNSYNSPLHF. CDR3 DNA sequence: TGTGCCAGCAGACCGGACAACTCCTATAATTCACCCCTCCACTTT.

The V gene is TRBV5-1, the J gene TRBJ2-7, with 11 bases that match TRBD2. The CDR3 runs 14 residues. With 5 bases clipped from V and 5 bases from J, the junction kept 6 bases outside the gene matches. Germline V gives CDR1 SGHRS, CDR2 YFSETQ. The CDR3 region has the DNA TGCGCCAGCAGAACTAGCGGGAGTTCCCACGAGCAGTACTTC. It yields the protein CASRTSGSSHEQYF.

CDR3 amino acids: CASRTPGPGHQDTQYF. CDR3 DNA: TGTGCCAGTAGGACACCGGGACCGGGACATCAAGATACGCAGTATTTT. The V gene is TRBV19, the J gene TRBJ2-3; D perhaps matches TRBD1 (6 bases). V was shortened by 6 bases and J by 5 bases, with 21 bases between the two germline ends. From germline, CDR1 is LNHDA and CDR2 SQIVND (reference sequence). CDR3 length: 16 residues.

The V gene is TRBV12-3 or TRBV12-4, the J gene TRBJ1-6; D is perhaps TRBD1 (5 bases). The CDR3 is 13 residues long. V dropped 4 bases and J dropped 6 bases, with 7 bases sitting between them. This CDR3 is CASSWDVNSPLHF. CDR3 in DNA: TGTGCCAGCAGTTGGGACGTTAATTCACCCCTCCACTTT.

This rearrangement joins TRBV9 to TRBJ2-5; no reliable D call. V was clipped by 4 bases and J by 2 bases, with 9 bases between them. The germline V gene encodes CDR1 SGDLS and CDR2 YYNGEE. This CDR3 has 13 residues. This chain's CDR3 is CASSSRSQETQYF. As DNA, the CDR3 is TGTGCCAGCAGCTCGCGTAGTCAAGAGACCCAGTACTTC.